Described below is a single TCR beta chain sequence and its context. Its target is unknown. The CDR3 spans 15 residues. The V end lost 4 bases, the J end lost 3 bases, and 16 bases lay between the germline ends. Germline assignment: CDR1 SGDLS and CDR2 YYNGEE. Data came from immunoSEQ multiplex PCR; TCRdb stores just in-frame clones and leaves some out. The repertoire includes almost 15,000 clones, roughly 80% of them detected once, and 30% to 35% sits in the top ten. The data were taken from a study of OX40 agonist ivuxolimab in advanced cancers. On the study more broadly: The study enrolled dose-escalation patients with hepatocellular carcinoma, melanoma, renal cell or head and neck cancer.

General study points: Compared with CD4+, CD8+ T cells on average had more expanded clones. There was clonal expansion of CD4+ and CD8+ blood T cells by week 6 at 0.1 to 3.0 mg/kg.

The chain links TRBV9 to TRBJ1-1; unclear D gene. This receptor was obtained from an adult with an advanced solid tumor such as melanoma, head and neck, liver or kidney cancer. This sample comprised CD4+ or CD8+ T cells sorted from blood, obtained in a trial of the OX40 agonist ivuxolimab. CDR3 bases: TGTGCCAGCAGCCCCATTGTTTCACGCCACACTGAAGCTTTCTTT. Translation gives CASSPIVSRHTEAFF.